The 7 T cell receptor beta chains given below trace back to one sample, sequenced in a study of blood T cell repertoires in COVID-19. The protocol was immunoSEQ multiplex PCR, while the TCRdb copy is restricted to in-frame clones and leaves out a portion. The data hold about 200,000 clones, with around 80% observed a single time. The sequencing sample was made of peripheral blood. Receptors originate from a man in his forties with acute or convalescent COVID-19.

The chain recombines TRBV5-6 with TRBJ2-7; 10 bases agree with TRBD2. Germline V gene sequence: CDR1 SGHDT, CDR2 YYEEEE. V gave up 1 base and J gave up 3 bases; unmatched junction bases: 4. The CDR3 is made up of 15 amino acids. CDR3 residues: CASSLLAGDLYEQYF. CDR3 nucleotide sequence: TGTGCCAGCAGCTTGCTAGCGGGAGATCTCTACGAGCAGTACTTC.

The CDR3 reads CASSLESRQNYGYTF. As DNA, the CDR3 is TGTGCCAGCAGCTTAGAATCCCGACAGAACTATGGCTACACCTTC. The rearrangement joins TRBV7-9 to TRBJ1-2, with a possible D match to TRBD1 (5 bases). Germline CDR1 SEHNR, CDR2 FQNEAQ (reference sequence). The CDR3 sequence is 15 residues long. Trimming left V 1 base short and J 2 bases short, with 11 bases between.

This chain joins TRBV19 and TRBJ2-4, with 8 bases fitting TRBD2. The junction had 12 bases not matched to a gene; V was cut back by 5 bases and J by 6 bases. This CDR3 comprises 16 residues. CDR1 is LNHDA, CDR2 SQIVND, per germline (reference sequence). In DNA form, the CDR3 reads TGTGCCAGTAGTCTCCAAAGCGGGAGTGTCGGAAACATTCAGTACTTC. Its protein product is CASSLQSGSVGNIQYF.

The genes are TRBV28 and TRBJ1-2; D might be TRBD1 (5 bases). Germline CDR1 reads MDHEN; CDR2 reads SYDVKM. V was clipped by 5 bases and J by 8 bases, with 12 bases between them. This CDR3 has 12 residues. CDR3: CASSPRQTGYTF. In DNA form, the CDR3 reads TGTGCCAGCAGTCCCCGACAGACAGGCTACACCTTC.

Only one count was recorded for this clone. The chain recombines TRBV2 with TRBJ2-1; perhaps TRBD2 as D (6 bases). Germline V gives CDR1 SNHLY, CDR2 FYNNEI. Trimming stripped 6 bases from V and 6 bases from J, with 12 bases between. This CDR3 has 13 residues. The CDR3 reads CASRAGTVNEQFF. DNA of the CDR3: TGTGCCAGCAGGGCGGGAACGGTCAATGAGCAGTTCTTC.

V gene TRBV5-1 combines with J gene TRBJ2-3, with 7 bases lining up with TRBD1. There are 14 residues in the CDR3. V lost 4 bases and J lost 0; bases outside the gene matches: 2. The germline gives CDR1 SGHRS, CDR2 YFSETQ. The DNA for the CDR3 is TGCGCCAGCAGCATGGGACAGAGCACAGATACGCAGTATTTT. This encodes CASSMGQSTDTQYF.

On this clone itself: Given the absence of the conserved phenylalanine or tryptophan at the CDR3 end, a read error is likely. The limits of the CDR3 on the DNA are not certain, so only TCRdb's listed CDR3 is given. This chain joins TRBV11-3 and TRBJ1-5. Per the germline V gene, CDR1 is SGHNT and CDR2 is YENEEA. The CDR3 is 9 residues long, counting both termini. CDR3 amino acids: CATHHQAYL.